The rows below give T cell receptor beta chains drawn from one sample of a study of T cell changes during pregnancy in multiple sclerosis. The repertoire was sequenced with immunoSEQ multiplex PCR; TCRdb's copy has only in-frame clones and lacks some. The sample lists roughly 60,000 clones, about 92% seen once, with 2% to 2.5% in the top ten. The input for sequencing was peripheral blood, taken in the second trimester of pregnancy. These receptors originate from a female donor in good health, enrolled as a control in a pregnancy study. The CDR3 runs from the conserved cysteine through the conserved F or W. Each record gives: J gene, V gene, clone size, D gene, CDR3 DNA, CDR3 protein. The D gene is left open where the match is weak. The size field is filled for only some rows; it gives once, few, many or a size class.

J: TRBJ2-4; V: TRBV15; size: -; D: -; DNA: TGTGCCACCAGCAGAGTTAGCGGACGGGTAGCCAAAAACATTCAGTACTTC; CDR3: CATSRVSGRVAKNIQYF
J: TRBJ2-7; V: TRBV27; size: -; D: TRBD1; DNA: TGTGCCAGCAGATGGGCGGGACAGGGAAACTACGAGCAGTACTTC; CDR3: CASRWAGQGNYEQYF
J: TRBJ1-2; V: TRBV4-1; size: -; D: -; DNA: TGCGCCAGCAGCCAAACTAACGGCAGGGCGGCTAACTATGGCTACACCTTC; CDR3: CASSQTNGRAANYGYTF
J: TRBJ2-7; V: TRBV6-6; size: -; D: TRBD2; DNA: TGTGCCAGCAGTTTACTAGCGGGTACCGCCTACGAGCAGTACTTC; CDR3: CASSLLAGTAYEQYF
J: TRBJ2-1; V: TRBV28; size: -; D: -; DNA: TGTGCCAGCAGTTTACAATCCGGAGGAAGGAAGTTCTTC; CDR3: CASSLQSGGRKFF
J: TRBJ1-4; V: TRBV14; size: -; D: TRBD1; DNA: TGTGCCAGCAGCCAGAGGACAGGGGGAAATGAAAAACTGTTTTTT; CDR3: CASSQRTGGNEKLFF
J: TRBJ1-1; V: TRBV5-6; size: -; D: -; DNA: TGTGCCAGCAGCCTTACAGAAGCTGCCTTGATTTTT; CDR3: CASSLTEAALIF
J: TRBJ1-2; V: TRBV19; size: -; D: TRBD1; DNA: TGTGCCAGTAGTATAATGACAGGGTTTGGCTACACCTTC; CDR3: CASSIMTGFGYTF
J: TRBJ1-5; V: TRBV6-1; size: -; D: -; DNA: TGTGCCAGCAGTGAACAGGGTGGTCAGCCCCAGCATTTT; CDR3: CASSEQGGQPQHF
J: TRBJ1-1; V: TRBV7-2; size: -; D: -; DNA: TGTGCCAGCAGCTCTACTGTGAACACTGAAGCTTTCTTT; CDR3: CASSSTVNTEAFF
J: TRBJ2-3; V: TRBV4-1; size: -; D: TRBD2; DNA: TGCGCCAGCAGCCAAGGATTCGTCGGGGGGGCCGGAGATACGCAGTATTTT; CDR3: CASSQGFVGGAGDTQYF
J: TRBJ1-1; V: TRBV27; size: few; D: -; DNA: TGTGCCAGCAGTTCATTCTTCCAGGGCACTGAAGCTTTCTTT; CDR3: CASSSFFQGTEAFF
J: TRBJ2-7; V: TRBV28; size: -; D: -; DNA: TGTGCCAGCAGTCCCCCGACTTACGAGCAGTACTTC; CDR3: CASSPPTYEQYF
J: TRBJ2-5; V: TRBV5-1; size: -; D: TRBD1; DNA: TGCGCCAGCAGCCCCGGGACAGGGGGGGAGACCCAGTACTTC; CDR3: CASSPGTGGETQYF
J: TRBJ1-2; V: TRBV6-5; size: -; D: -; DNA: TGTGCCAGCAGTCCAGCGGGTCCCAACTATGGCTACACCTTC; CDR3: CASSPAGPNYGYTF
J: TRBJ2-1; V: TRBV27; size: -; D: TRBD2; DNA: TGTGCCAGCAGTTTGGCTAGCGGCTACAATGAGCAGTTCTTC; CDR3: CASSLASGYNEQFF
J: TRBJ1-1; V: TRBV10-3; size: once; D: -; DNA: TGTGCCATCAGTGAGTCGGAATACAGGACTGAAGCTTTCTTT; CDR3: CAISESEYRTEAFF
J: TRBJ2-3; V: TRBV2; size: -; D: TRBD2; DNA: TGTGCCAGCAAGACTAGCGGGGGTGATACGCAGTATTTT; CDR3: CASKTSGGDTQYF